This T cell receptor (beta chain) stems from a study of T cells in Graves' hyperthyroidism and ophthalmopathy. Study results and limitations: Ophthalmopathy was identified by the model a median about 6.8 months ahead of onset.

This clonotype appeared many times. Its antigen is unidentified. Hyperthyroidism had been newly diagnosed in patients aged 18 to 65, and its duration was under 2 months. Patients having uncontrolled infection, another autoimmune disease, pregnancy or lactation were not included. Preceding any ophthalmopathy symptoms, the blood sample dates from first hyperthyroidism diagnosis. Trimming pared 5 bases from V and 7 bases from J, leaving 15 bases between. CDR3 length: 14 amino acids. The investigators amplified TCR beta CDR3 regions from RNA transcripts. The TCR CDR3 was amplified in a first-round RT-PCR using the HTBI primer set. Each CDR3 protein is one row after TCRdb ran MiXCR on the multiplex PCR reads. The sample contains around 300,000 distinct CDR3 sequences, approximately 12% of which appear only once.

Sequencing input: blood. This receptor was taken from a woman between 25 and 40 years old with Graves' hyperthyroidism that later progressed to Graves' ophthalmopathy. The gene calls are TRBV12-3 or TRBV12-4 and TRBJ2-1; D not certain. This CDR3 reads CASSMGSSGNEQFF. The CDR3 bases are TGTGCCAGCAGTATGGGGTCAAGTGGGAATGAGCAGTTCTTC.